Listed below are T cell receptor beta chains from one sample, sequenced in a study of CD8+ T cells in alopecia areata. The method was immunoSEQ multiplex PCR; TCRdb's version includes in-frame clones alone and lacks a portion of them. The table records some 22,000 clones, 52% of them present only once. Sequenced material: NKG2D-high CD8+ T cells sorted from blood. The receptor source for this set is a human donor with alopecia areata. CDR3s include the opening cysteine and the closing phenylalanine or tryptophan. D genes are given only for firm matches. A clone size is listed for some rows: how often the clone was seen (once, few, many), or a class if it is expanded.

TRBV6-5	.	.	TRBJ1-5	TGTGCCAGCAGCGAGGGATTTGACAATCAGCCCCAGCATTTT	CASSEGFDNQPQHF
TRBV7-7	TRBD1	.	TRBJ2-5	TGTGCTAGCAGCTTCCTACAGGGGGGTGAGACCCAGTACTTC	CASSFLQGGETQYF
TRBV13	TRBD2	.	TRBJ2-3	TGTGCCAGCAACACCCGACTAGCGGTAGATACGCAGTATTTT	CASNTRLAVDTQYF
TRBV7-9	TRBD2	few	TRBJ2-3	TGTGCCAGCAGCCCTGGACTAGCTAGCACAGATACGCAGTATTTT	CASSPGLASTDTQYF
TRBV7-9	.	.	TRBJ2-7	TGTGCCAGCAGATCTCAGGGATACGAGCAGTACTTC	CASRSQGYEQYF
TRBV27	.	.	TRBJ2-7	TGTGCCACCAGTGTCGGGGACACCTACGAGCAGTACTTC	CATSVGDTYEQYF
TRBV28	TRBD1	.	TRBJ2-7	TGTGCCAGCAGGGAAGTGTCAGGGGGTCGTCACGAGCAGTACTTC	CASREVSGGRHEQYF
TRBV7-9	.	.	TRBJ1-2	TGTGCCAGCAGCTTACGTGGGGGCCCGGACTATGGCTACACCTTC	CASSLRGGPDYGYTF
TRBV10-1	TRBD2	.	TRBJ2-3	TGCGCCAGCAGTGCGCGGGAGAGGACCACGCAGTATTTT	CASSARERTTQYF
TRBV5-1	TRBD1	few	TRBJ1-1	TGCGCCAGCAGAACAGGGGTCTGGGAGCCAAATCCTGAAGCTTTCTTT	CASRTGVWEPNPEAFF
TRBV5-4	.	.	TRBJ1-2	TGTGCCAGCAGCTTGGTCGGGACGGCCTATGGCTACACCTTC	CASSLVGTAYGYTF
TRBV7-9	.	.	TRBJ2-1	TGTGCCAGCAGCTTATTGGCGGTTAGGGACAATGAGCAGTTCTTC	CASSLLAVRDNEQFF
TRBV7-2	TRBD2	.	TRBJ2-1	TGTGCCAGCAGCTCGACTAGCTCCTTCTCCTACAATGAGCAGTTCTTC	CASSSTSSFSYNEQFF
TRBV28	.	few	TRBJ1-2	TGTGCCAGCAGTCCGGGGACATCTAACTATGGCTACACCTTC	CASSPGTSNYGYTF
TRBV5-5	.	.	TRBJ2-7	TGTGCCAGCAGCGGTGGCAGACAGATCCCCTACGAGCAGTACTTC	CASSGGRQIPYEQYF
TRBV27	.	.	TRBJ1-5	TGTGCCAGCAGCCACGGGGGGAACGCGCCCCAGCATTTT	CASSHGGNAPQHF
TRBV27	.	once	TRBJ2-1	TGTGCCAGCAGTTTGAGCAGAGCCTACAATGAGCAGTTCTTC	CASSLSRAYNEQFF
TRBV27	TRBD2	few	TRBJ2-1	TGTGCCAGCAGTTTCAGCGGGGATTACAATGAGCAGTTCTTC	CASSFSGDYNEQFF
TRBV4-1	.	.	TRBJ1-5	TGCGCCAGCAGCCAGTGGGATGAAGGTCAGCCCCAGCATTTT	CASSQWDEGQPQHF
TRBV7-9	.	.	TRBJ1-3	TGTGCCAGCAGCCCCGGGGTCCGTGGAAACACCATATATTTT	CASSPGVRGNTIYF
TRBV5-6	.	.	TRBJ2-1	TGTGCCAGCAGCTTCGCCAGGGGATCTGGTGAGCAGTTCTTC	CASSFARGSGEQFF
TRBV28	.	medium-sized	TRBJ2-1	TGTGCCAGCAGTTTTCCCAATGAGCAGTTCTTC	CASSFPNEQFF
TRBV28	.	.	TRBJ2-7	TGTGCCAGCAGTCCGCCATGGGATAGGAACGCAATGTACGAGCAGTACTTC	CASSPPWDRNAMYEQYF
TRBV5-1	TRBD2	.	TRBJ2-1	TGCGCCAGCAGCCCTGATAGCGGGAGGACTTACAATGAGCAGTTCTTC	CASSPDSGRTYNEQFF
TRBV27	TRBD1	.	TRBJ2-2	TGTGCCAGCAGTTTTCGTCGGACAGGGGGCACCGGGGAGCTGTTTTTT	CASSFRRTGGTGELFF
TRBV27	TRBD2	few	TRBJ2-7	TGTGCCAGCAGTCCATTCCCCTTAGCGGGAGCGGACTACGAGCAGTACTTC	CASSPFPLAGADYEQYF
TRBV29-1	.	.	TRBJ2-3	TGCAGCGCCCGCGGGACCAGAGACACAGATACGCAGTATTTT	CSARGTRDTDTQYF
TRBV27	TRBD2	.	TRBJ2-3	TGTGCCAGCAGTGGGGGGGGGAGAAGCACAGATACGCAGTATTTT	CASSGGGRSTDTQYF
TRBV7-8	.	.	TRBJ2-1	TGTGCCAGCAGTCCCTTAGATTTTGAGCAGTTCTTC	CASSPLDFEQFF
TRBV4-1	TRBD1	.	TRBJ1-1	TGCGCCAGCAGCCTCTATCCACAGGGGTCTACTGAAGCTTTCTTT	CASSLYPQGSTEAFF
TRBV7-3	TRBD2	few	TRBJ2-5	TGTGCCAGCAGCTTAGCCGGGAGGCAAGAGACCCAGTACTTC	CASSLAGRQETQYF
TRBV28	.	.	TRBJ1-2	TGTGCCAGCAGACCATATCGGGACGCCAGTGTAGGCTACACCTTC	CASRPYRDASVGYTF
TRBV12-5	TRBD2	.	TRBJ2-7	TGTGCTAGTGGTTTGGTACTGGAGTTGGGAGGGGAAGTCTACGAGCAGTACTTC	CASGLVLELGGEVYEQYF
TRBV7-9	.	.	TRBJ1-2	TGTGCCAGCTACTTACCCGGGGAGCTCAGAGGCTACACCTTC	CASYLPGELRGYTF
TRBV5-4	.	.	TRBJ2-1	TGTGCCAGCAGCCAAGATCTGTTTGAGCAGTTCTTC	CASSQDLFEQFF
TRBV28	.	.	TRBJ2-1	TGTGCCAGCAGTTTTTCGGTGACAAAGCAGTTCTTC	CASSFSVTKQFF
TRBV5-1	.	.	TRBJ2-5	TGCGCCAGCAGCGGCACCGGGACAAGAGAAGAGACCCAGTACTTC	CASSGTGTREETQYF